A single sample gave rise to the 9 T cell receptor beta chains below, sequenced in a study of blood T cell repertoires in COVID-19. TCRdb keeps only in-frame clones here, not all; method: immunoSEQ multiplex PCR. The repertoire holds about 270,000 clones, with more than 80% as singletons. The material sequenced was PBMCs or T cells enriched from blood (not recorded which). The receptors originated from a woman aged 25 to 39 with acute COVID-19.

This clone was counted once. This chain uses TRBV29-1 with TRBJ2-1; no definite D call. The CDR3 has 15 residues. Germline CDR1 is SQVTM and CDR2 is ANQGSEA. Trimming left V 4 bases short and J 4 bases short, with 17 bases between. CDR3 protein: CSVGVKYSLYNEQFF. The CDR3 nucleotides read TGCAGCGTTGGAGTCAAATATTCCTTATACAATGAGCAGTTCTTC.

The rearrangement uses TRBV29-1 and TRBJ2-7; D is possibly TRBD2 (5 bases). The CDR3 covers 12 residues. Per germline, CDR1 SQVTM and CDR2 ANQGSEA. V lost 6 bases and J lost 2, with 11 bases in between. The CDR3 coding sequence is TGCAGCGTCCAGCGGTCCGCCTACGAGCAGTACTTC. Its protein is CSVQRSAYEQYF.

The V gene is TRBV10-3, the J gene TRBJ1-1; unclear D gene. Trimming left V 8 bases short and J 4 bases short, with 11 bases between. Looked up from germline, CDR1 is ENHRY and CDR2 is SYGVKD. This CDR3 is built from 12 residues. The CDR3 coding sequence is TGTGCCATCCGGGGATATAGCACTGAAGCTTTCTTT. The encoded protein is CAIRGYSTEAFF.

This clone was recorded a few times. The chain recombines TRBV19 with TRBJ2-3; 8 bases are a match to TRBD2. With V trimmed by 7 bases and J by 4 bases, 13 bases remained unmatched. Germline V gives CDR1 LNHDA, CDR2 SQIVND (reference sequence). The CDR3 has 16 residues. The DNA for the CDR3 is TGTGCCAGTACTCCCGGGGCGGGGGGTTTTGCAGATACGCAGTATTTT. Translating it yields CASTPGAGGFADTQYF.

The chain recombines TRBV13 with TRBJ2-2; 10 nucleotides line up with TRBD1. The CDR3 extends over 17 amino acids. Per the germline V gene, CDR1 is PRHDT and CDR2 is FYEKMQ (reference sequence). J gave up 4 bases and V 3 bases, and 8 bases lay outside the gene matches. The CDR3 DNA sequence: TGTGCCAGCAGCTTCAGACAGGGGGCGGTAGGCACCGGGGAGCTGTTTTTT. This codes for CASSFRQGAVGTGELFF. The full variable domain, rest sourced from reference TRBV13 and TRBJ2-2, is AAGVIQSPRHLIKEKRETATLKCYPIPRHDTVYWYQQGPGQDPQFLISFYEKMQSDKGSIPDRFSAQQFSDYHSELNMSSLELGDSALYFCASSFRQGAVGTGELFFGEGSRLTVL.

V usage is TRBV19 and J usage is TRBJ2-1; the match to TRBD2 covers 12 bases. In germline, CDR1 is LNHDA, CDR2 SQIVND (reference sequence). This CDR3 is built from 16 residues. The V and J ends lost 3 bases and 6 bases, in that order; junction bases with no gene match: 6. The DNA for the CDR3 is TGTGCCAGTAGTATTCCCTCTAGCGGGAGGGCCAATGAGCAGTTCTTC. Translated: CASSIPSSGRANEQFF.

The chain carries TRBV19 and TRBJ1-6; 9 bases are a match to TRBD1. Germline CDR1 LNHDA, CDR2 SQIVND (reference sequence). V trimming: 5 bases; J trimming: 5 bases; junction bases outside the gene matches: 7. This CDR3 region has 16 residues. The CDR3 bases are TGTGCCAGTAGTGTAACAGGGGGCGCGAATAATTCACCCCTCCACTTT. Translating gives CASSVTGGANNSPLHF.

The chain combines TRBV5-1 with TRBJ1-1; D may be TRBD1 (5 bases). The V and J ends lost 9 bases and 1 base respectively, with 22 bases between them. The CDR3 runs 16 residues. The germline gives CDR1 SGHRS, CDR2 YFSETQ. The CDR3 loop reads CAIPDQIVDRNTEAFF. The DNA for the CDR3 is TGCGCCATCCCGGACCAGATTGTCGACAGGAACACTGAAGCTTTCTTT.

The J gene is TRBJ1-2, the V gene TRBV10-3; 7 bases agree with TRBD1. The CDR3 totals 14 residues. Germline trimming cut 7 bases from V and 8 bases from J; bases unmatched to any gene: 13. Germline CDR1 reads ENHRY; CDR2 reads SYGVKD. The CDR3 DNA follows: TGTGCCATCAAGGAGCAACAGGGGTCAGGAGGCTACACCTTC. This codes for CAIKEQQGSGGYTF.